This TCR beta chain emerged from a study of T-cell memory formation after mild COVID-19. Study-wide results and caveats: Shrinking CD4+ clones were chiefly CM and EM; CD8+ ones were chiefly EMRA. Second-wave clones with a day 37 peak had unconfirmed SARS-CoV-2 specificity. Cross-reactive memory apparently joined, as some responding clones appeared in pre-infection memory.

This CDR3 is 15 amino acids long. V shed 4 bases, J shed 0 bases, and the junction held 4 bases outside the gene matches. Germline values: CDR1 SGHRS, CDR2 YFSETQ. Of note for this clonotype: Its antigen is unknown.

5'RACE primed at constant segments yielded TCR alpha and TCR beta cDNA libraries bearing sample barcodes and UMIs. TCRdb reanalysed the 5' RACE reads using MiXCR and keeps one entry per CDR3 protein. Here the sample spans under 400,000 distinct CDR3 sequences, 20% to 25% being singletons. The J gene is TRBJ2-1, the V gene TRBV5-1; 7 bases match TRBD2. This receptor was identified in an adult woman who had mild COVID-19 (a few samples of this study predate the infection). Cell type and time point are not known. Sequencing was carried out using PBMCs or a T cell subset sorted from them (not recorded which). The CDR3: CASSAASGSYNEQFF. The CDR3 bases are TGCGCCAGCAGCGCCGCTAGCGGCTCCTACAATGAGCAGTTCTTC.